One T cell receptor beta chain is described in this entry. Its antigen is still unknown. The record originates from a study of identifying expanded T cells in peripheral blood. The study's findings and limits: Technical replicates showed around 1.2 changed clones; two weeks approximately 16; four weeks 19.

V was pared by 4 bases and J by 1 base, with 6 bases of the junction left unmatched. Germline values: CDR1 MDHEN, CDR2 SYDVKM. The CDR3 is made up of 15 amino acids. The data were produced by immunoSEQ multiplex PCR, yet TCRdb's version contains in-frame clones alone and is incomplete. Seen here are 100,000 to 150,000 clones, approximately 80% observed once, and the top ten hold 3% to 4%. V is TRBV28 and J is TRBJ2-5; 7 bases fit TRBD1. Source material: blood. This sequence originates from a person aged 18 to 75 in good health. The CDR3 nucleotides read TGTGCCAGCAGTTATGAATACAGGGGCCAAGAGACCCAGTACTTC. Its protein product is CASSYEYRGQETQYF.